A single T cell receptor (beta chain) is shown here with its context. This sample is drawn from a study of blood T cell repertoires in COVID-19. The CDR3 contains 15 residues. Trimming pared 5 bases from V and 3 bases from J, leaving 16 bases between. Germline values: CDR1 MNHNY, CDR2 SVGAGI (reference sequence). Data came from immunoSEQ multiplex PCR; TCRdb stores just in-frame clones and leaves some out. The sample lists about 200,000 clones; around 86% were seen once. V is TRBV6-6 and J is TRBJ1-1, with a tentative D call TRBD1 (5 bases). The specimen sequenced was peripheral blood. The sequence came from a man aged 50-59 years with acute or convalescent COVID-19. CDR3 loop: CASSERGRGDTEAFF. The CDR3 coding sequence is TGTGCCAGCAGTGAGCGGGGACGTGGGGACACTGAAGCTTTCTTT.